This TCR beta chain appears in the sequencing data of a study of STAT5B mutations in CD4+ large granular lymphocyte leukemia. The repertoire was sequenced with immunoSEQ multiplex PCR; TCRdb's copy has only in-frame clones and lacks some. The sample carries 31,000 or so clones, around 76% recorded once. This TCR came from a human donor in good health. The source material was CD4+ T cells from blood buffy coats.

CDR3 protein: CASSLLAGGQGDEQFF. In DNA, the CDR3 is TGTGCCAGCAGCTTATTAGCGGGAGGGCAAGGCGATGAGCAGTTCTTC. V usage is TRBV7-8 and J usage is TRBJ2-1; 11 bases fit TRBD2. Unmatched junction bases numbered 8, after V lost 2 bases and J lost 8 bases. Germline V gene lookup returns CDR1 SGHVS and CDR2 FQNEAQ. This CDR3 region has 16 residues.